The rows below give T cell receptor beta chains drawn from one sample of a study of T cell responses to AZD1222 COVID-19 vaccine. Clones were read by immunoSEQ multiplex PCR, and TCRdb kept only the in-frame ones, dropping some. The table lists about 150,000 clones, about 92% of them singletons. This sample comprised peripheral blood, obtained on day 0 of AZD1222 vaccination. Receptors were obtained from an adult in good health. Both conserved end residues are part of each CDR3. Fields, in order: V gene, J gene, D gene, CDR3 DNA, CDR3 protein. D genes are given only for firm matches.

TRBV30	TRBJ1-5	-	TGTGCCTGGAGTGATACAGCTCATAGCAATCAGCCCCAGCATTTT	CAWSDTAHSNQPQHF
TRBV7-7	TRBJ2-2	-	TGTGCTAGCAGCCTCGACCCGACCGGGGAGCTGTTTTTT	CASSLDPTGELFF
TRBV7-9	TRBJ1-4	TRBD1	TGTGCCAGCAGCTTAAGTCGTAGCGCACAGGGGGTTTCCGAAAAACTGTTTTTT	CASSLSRSAQGVSEKLFF
TRBV10-3	TRBJ2-7	TRBD1	TGTGCCACCCGACAGGGGACGGAGGAGCAGTACTTC	CATRQGTEEQYF
TRBV18	TRBJ1-1	-	TGTGCCAGCTCACCGGGGGGTTGGGATGGCACTGAAGCTTTCTTT	CASSPGGWDGTEAFF
TRBV7-3	TRBJ2-1	-	TGTGCCAGCAGCTTAAATGGGTGGGCGGTTCGATCGAATGAGCAGTTCTTC	CASSLNGWAVRSNEQFF
TRBV7-6	TRBJ2-3	-	TGTGCCAGCAGTACATGGGGGGTAGCGGGCACAGATACGCAGTATTTT	CASSTWGVAGTDTQYF
TRBV11-2	TRBJ1-3	TRBD1	TGTGCCAGCAGCGCTGGGACAGAAGGAAACACCATATATTTT	CASSAGTEGNTIYF
TRBV6-5	TRBJ1-2	TRBD1	TGTGCCAGCAACCGGGACAGGGTACCCAACTATGGCTACACCTTC	CASNRDRVPNYGYTF
TRBV28	TRBJ1-1	-	TGTGCCAGCAGCCTACTTGGGGGGAAGGCAAACACTGAAGCTTTCTTT	CASSLLGGKANTEAFF
TRBV25-1	TRBJ2-3	-	TGTGCCAGCAGTGTACAGGGAGCCTCCGATACGCAGTATTTT	CASSVQGASDTQYF
TRBV19	TRBJ2-2	-	TGTGCCAGTAGTATACTGGGGGCCGCGCGGGGGGAGCTGTTTTTT	CASSILGAARGELFF